Shown below are 18 T cell receptor beta chains from a single sample sequenced in a study of beta chain features in type 1 diabetes. All of the isolated RNA was reverse transcribed, so expressed TCRB transcripts were sequenced. The method was immunoSEQ multiplex PCR; TCRdb's version includes in-frame clones alone and lacks a portion of them. The data contain nearly 700,000 clones, 13% of them singletons. Their specific antigens are unknown. Whole-study findings and limits: Patients with Type 1 diabetes showed moderately but significantly shorter TCRB CDR3s in all four CD4+ subsets.

Specimen: naive CD4+ T cells from blood. The receptors here all came from a man in his late teens or twenties with type 1 diabetes.

This clone showed up many times. The V call is TRBV30, the J call TRBJ2-3, with D unresolved. Trimming removed 4 bases at V and 0 bases at J, with 11 bases between. Germline values: CDR1 GTSNPN, CDR2 SVGIG (reference sequence). This CDR3 comprises 14 residues. The CDR3 DNA follows: TGTGCCTGGAACCGACGTCTAAGCACAGATACGCAGTATTTT. This translates into CAWNRRLSTDTQYF.

The V and J genes are TRBV30 and TRBJ2-2, with no clear D. V lost 4 bases, J lost 2 bases, and 5 bases lay in between. In germline, CDR1 is GTSNPN, CDR2 SVGIG (reference sequence). There are 12 residues in the CDR3. CDR3: CAWTFNTGELFF. The DNA of the CDR3 is TGTGCCTGGACCTTTAACACCGGGGAGCTGTTTTTT.

This chain joins TRBV19 and TRBJ2-1; D gene uncertain. Germline V gene lookup returns CDR1 LNHDA and CDR2 SQIVND (reference sequence). The CDR3 has 17 residues. V was trimmed by 0 bases and J by 0 bases, leaving 12 bases between them. CDR3 in DNA: TGTGCCAGTAGTATAGATATGGACGGAAGCTCCTACAATGAGCAGTTCTTC. Its translation is CASSIDMDGSSYNEQFF.

This clone showed up just a few times. The CDR3 loop is CASSEWGINQQETQYF. In nucleotides, the CDR3 is TGTGCCAGCAGTGAATGGGGAATCAACCAACAAGAGACCCAGTACTTC. This chain connects TRBV2 to TRBJ2-5; D uncertain. The CDR3 has 16 amino acids. The V gene's germline CDR1 is SNHLY and CDR2 FYNNEI. With 2 bases removed from V and 2 bases from J, the gap between germline ends came to 15 bases.

This clone came up a few times. Different DNA sequences within this sample yield the same CDR3. The V and J genes are TRBV5-1 and TRBJ1-1; D is unresolved. Trimming shortened V by 2 bases and J by 1 base, and 9 bases separated the two germline ends. CDR3 size: 14 residues. Germline V gene sequence: CDR1 SGHRS, CDR2 YFSETQ. CDR3 sequence reads: CASSFSGRNTEAFF. Written as DNA, the CDR3 is TGCGCCAGCAGCTTCTCGGGGAGGAACACTGAAGCTTTCTTT.

This rearrangement joins TRBV5-1 to TRBJ2-7; unclear D gene. CDR3 length: 11 residues. The V gene's germline CDR1 is SGHRS and CDR2 YFSETQ. The ends were cut back, 5 bases at V and 3 bases at J, with 6 bases in the middle. The CDR3 DNA reads TGCGCCAGCAGTGTGGACTACGAGCAGTACTTC. This gives the protein CASSVDYEQYF.

This clone was found a few times. This chain connects TRBV27 to TRBJ2-3; tentatively, D is TRBD2 (6 bases). The germline gives CDR1 MNHEY, CDR2 SMNVEV (reference sequence). This CDR3 region has 15 residues. V lost 6 bases, J lost 2 bases, and 15 bases lay in between. The CDR3 DNA follows: TGTGCCAGCAGCCACCGCCGGGGGACCACAGATACGCAGTATTTT. It yields the protein CASSHRRGTTDTQYF.

With regard to this clone: Other DNA sequences in the sample encode the same CDR3. V and J are TRBV7-9 and TRBJ1-1; weak D call: TRBD1 (6 bases). Trimming left V 5 bases short and J 1 base short, with 11 bases between. From germline, CDR1 is SEHNR and CDR2 FQNEAQ (reference sequence). This CDR3 has 14 residues. CDR3 sequence: CASSPGQTNTEAFF. The DNA for the CDR3 is TGTGCCAGCAGCCCCGGACAGACGAACACTGAAGCTTTCTTT.

The V gene is TRBV7-9, the J gene TRBJ1-1; 7 nucleotides match TRBD1. CDR1 and CDR2 from the germline V gene are SEHNR and FQNEAQ (reference sequence). Unmatched junction bases numbered 10, after V lost 5 bases and J lost 10 bases. CDR3 length: 13 residues. The CDR3 DNA follows: TGTGCCAGCAGCCCGGGACAGCCAACCCCAGCTTTCTTT. As protein: CASSPGQPTPAFF.

This clone has more than one count but fewer than ten. The chain links TRBV29-1 to TRBJ1-4; TRBD1 is a possible D gene (5 bases). There are 13 residues in the CDR3. Trimming removed 7 bases at V and 7 bases at J, with 16 bases between. Germline V gives CDR1 SQVTM, CDR2 ANQGSEA. The DNA for the CDR3 is TGCAGCGCTAGAGGGAATACAGGTGAAAAACTGTTTTTT. It yields the protein CSARGNTGEKLFF.

The chain uses TRBV9 and TRBJ1-1, with TRBD1 as a possible D gene (5 bases). CDR1 is SGDLS and CDR2 is YYNGEE in the germline V gene. Trimming took off 1 base at V and 4 bases at J, with 8 bases between the two ends. The CDR3 consists of 13 residues. This chain's CDR3 is CASSVLGGTEAFF. In DNA, the CDR3 is TGTGCCAGCAGCGTATTGGGGGGCACTGAAGCTTTCTTT. The full variable domain, with the rest looked up from reference TRBV9 and TRBJ1-1, is DSGVTQTPKHLITATGQRVTLRCSPRSGDLSVYWYQQSLDQGLQFLIQYYNGEERAKGNILERFSAQQFPDLHSELNLSSLELGDSALYFCASSVLGGTEAFFGQGTRLTVV.

The chain couples TRBV7-3 to TRBJ1-1; 7 bases agree with TRBD1. CDR1 and CDR2 from the germline V gene are SGHTA and FQGTGA. The CDR3 is 13 amino acids. With 5 bases clipped from V and 0 bases from J, the junction kept 0 bases outside the gene matches. The CDR3 region is CASSQGVNTEAFF. CDR3 DNA sequence: TGTGCCAGCAGCCAGGGGGTGAACACTGAAGCTTTCTTT.

This clone has a handful of counts. The gene calls are TRBV11-1 and TRBJ2-5, with D perhaps given as TRBD1 or TRBD2 (6 bases each). The V end was cut by 4 bases, the J end by 5 bases, with 11 bases between. This CDR3 has 13 residues. The germline gives CDR1 SGHAT, CDR2 FQDESV (reference sequence). CDR3 in DNA: TGTGCCAGCAGCTCCGGAGGGGGGGAGACCCAGTACTTC. Its protein is CASSSGGGETQYF.

This clone was detected only a few times. The chain couples TRBV5-1 to TRBJ2-5; 10 bases fit TRBD2. The CDR3 is 17 amino acids. V dropped 0 bases and J dropped 1; count of bases not matched to a gene: 6. CDR1 is SGHRS, CDR2 YFSETQ, per germline. CDR3 DNA: TGCGCCAGCAGCTTGGGTTCTAGCGGGGGACCCCAAGAGACCCAGTACTTC. Encoded protein: CASSLGSSGGPQETQYF.

This clone was detected a few times. The chain couples TRBV28 to TRBJ2-7, with D uncertain. Germline CDR1 is MDHEN and CDR2 is SYDVKM. V dropped 6 bases and J dropped 2 bases, with 8 bases sitting between them. The CDR3 sequence is 12 residues long. The CDR3 reads CASSPRTYEQYF. The CDR3 DNA is TGTGCCAGCAGCCCCCGGACCTACGAGCAGTACTTC.

This chain connects TRBV10-1 to TRBJ2-5; 12 bases are shared with TRBD1. V shed 6 bases and J 5 bases; nucleotides not matched to a gene: 7. CDR1 is WNHNN, CDR2 SYGVQD, per germline (reference sequence). CDR3 length equals 15 residues. CDR3 amino acids: CASSEGQGAWETQYF. The CDR3 coding sequence is TGCGCCAGCAGCGAGGGACAGGGGGCATGGGAGACCCAGTACTTC.

The J gene is TRBJ2-1, the V gene TRBV19, with TRBD2 matching over 12 bases. The ends lost 5 bases at V and 10 bases at J; junction bases unmatched: 9. The CDR3 totals 15 residues. Per germline, CDR1 LNHDA and CDR2 SQIVND (reference sequence). The CDR3 nucleotides are TGTGCCAGTAGTCCTCAGACTAGCGGGGGTAGGGAGCAGTTCTTC. It yields the protein CASSPQTSGGREQFF.

The rearrangement uses TRBV27 and TRBJ2-3, with D possibly being TRBD2 (5 bases). Trimming removed 6 bases at V and 2 bases at J, with 12 bases between. The CDR3 sequence is 14 residues long. Germline V gene sequence: CDR1 MNHEY, CDR2 SMNVEV (reference sequence). The CDR3 loop is CASRSHGVTDTQYF. CDR3 nucleotide sequence: TGTGCCAGCAGATCACACGGGGTCACAGATACGCAGTATTTT.